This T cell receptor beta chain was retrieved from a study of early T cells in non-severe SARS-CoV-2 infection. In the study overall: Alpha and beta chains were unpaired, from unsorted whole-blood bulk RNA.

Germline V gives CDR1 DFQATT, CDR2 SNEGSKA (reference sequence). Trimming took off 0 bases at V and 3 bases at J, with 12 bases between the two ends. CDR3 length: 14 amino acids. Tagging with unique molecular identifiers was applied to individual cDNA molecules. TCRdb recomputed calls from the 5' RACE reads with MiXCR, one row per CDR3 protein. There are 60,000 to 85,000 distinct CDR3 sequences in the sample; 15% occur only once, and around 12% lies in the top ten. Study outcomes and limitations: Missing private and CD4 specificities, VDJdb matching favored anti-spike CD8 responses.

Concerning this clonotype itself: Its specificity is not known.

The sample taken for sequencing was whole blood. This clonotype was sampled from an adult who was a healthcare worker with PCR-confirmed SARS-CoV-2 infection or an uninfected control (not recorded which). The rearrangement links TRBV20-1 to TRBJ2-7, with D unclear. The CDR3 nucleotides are TGCAGTGCTAGAGATGACCAACGGGTCTACGAGCAGTACTTC. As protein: CSARDDQRVYEQYF.